These 18 T cell receptor beta chains were all obtained from the same sample, sequenced in a study of regulatory T cells in long-lasting Graves disease. Construction of the TCR beta libraries employed iRepertoire HTBI primers in conjunction with Arm-PCR of CDR3 regions. TCRdb ran MiXCR on the multiplex PCR reads and lists one entry per CDR3 protein. The table includes roughly 420,000 distinct CDR3 sequences, approximately 14% detected once. Time point given: newly diagnosed GD, antithyroid drugs for less than 3 months. Researchers made the TCR library from RNA that was extracted from PBMCs. The data were also submitted as part of a second study, on T cells in Graves' hyperthyroidism and ophthalmopathy.

Sequencing was performed on peripheral blood mononuclear cells (PBMCs), taken at new diagnosis, from a patient treated with antithyroid drugs. Source of these receptors: a woman aged 45-65 years with Graves disease.

This clonotype was seen at least ten times. This rearrangement joins TRBV3-1 to TRBJ2-7, with TRBD2 matching over 7 bases. After removal of 4 bases from V and 4 bases from J, the junction contained 7 bases not matched to a gene. This CDR3 comprises 14 residues. Germline CDR1 reads LGHDT; CDR2 reads YNNKEL (reference sequence). In DNA form, the CDR3 reads TGTGCCAGCAGCCGGGTAAGCGGGAATTACGAGCAGTACTTC. Translated, it gives CASSRVSGNYEQYF.

This clonotype has just a few counts. The V gene is TRBV13, the J gene TRBJ1-3, with a weak D call TRBD1 (5 bases). Deletions cut 5 bases from V and 0 bases from J, with 14 bases between. Germline CDR1 PRHDT, CDR2 FYEKMQ (reference sequence). This CDR3 has 16 amino acids. CDR3 region: CASSQGDGTSGNTIYF. CDR3 nucleotides: TGTGCCAGCAGCCAAGGGGACGGGACCTCTGGAAACACCATATATTTT.

This clonotype has at least ten counts. V usage is TRBV11-2 and J usage is TRBJ2-1, with 14 bases aligning to TRBD2. Germline CDR1 SGHAT, CDR2 FQNNGV. J lost 6 bases, V lost 4 bases, and 11 bases had no gene match. This CDR3 has 18 residues. The DNA of the CDR3 is TGTGCCAGCAGCTCTCGCGGGACTAGCGGGAGAGCAGGCAATGAGCAGTTCTTC. This codes for CASSSRGTSGRAGNEQFF.

The chain is built from TRBV18 and TRBJ2-1; TRBD2 agrees at 14 bases. Germline assignment: CDR1 KGHSH and CDR2 LQKENI. V was pared by 0 bases and J by 13 bases, with 2 bases of the junction left unmatched. The CDR3 has 14 residues. CDR3 amino acids: CASSPPGTSGRQFF. CDR3 in DNA: TGTGCCAGCTCACCACCGGGGACTAGCGGGAGACAGTTCTTC.

This clonotype was detected ten times or more. This chain links TRBV3-1 with TRBJ1-4; 7 nucleotides line up with TRBD1. The CDR3 sequence is 13 residues long. Per the germline V gene, CDR1 is LGHDT and CDR2 is YNNKEL (reference sequence). V dropped 5 bases and J dropped 8; count of bases not matched to a gene: 5. The CDR3 spells CASSSRGPEKLFF. The CDR3 nucleotides are TGTGCCAGCAGCTCAAGGGGGCCGGAAAAACTGTTTTTT.

The sample holds many counts of this clonotype. The gene calls are TRBV5-1 and TRBJ2-7; 7 bases agree with TRBD1. CDR3 length: 15 residues. V shed 3 bases and J 3 bases; nucleotides not matched to a gene: 9. Germline CDR1 is SGHRS and CDR2 is YFSETQ. The CDR3 DNA follows: TGCGCCAGCAGCTCCGCGACAGGGATGGACTACGAGCAGTACTTC. Residues: CASSSATGMDYEQYF.

This clonotype has ten or more counts. The chain has TRBV10-3 and TRBJ2-7; D is undetermined. Per the germline V gene, CDR1 is ENHRY and CDR2 is SYGVKD. V was shortened by 0 bases and J by 3 bases, with 12 bases between the two germline ends. This CDR3 region has 15 residues. This CDR3 reads CAISESILTGYEQYF. The DNA for the CDR3 is TGTGCCATCAGTGAGTCCATCTTAACGGGCTACGAGCAGTACTTC.

The table lists this clonotype with many counts. The CDR3 loop is CAISEPPTGELFF. The CDR3 nucleotides are TGTGCCATCAGTGAACCTCCCACCGGGGAGCTGTTTTTT. The V call is TRBV10-3, the J call TRBJ2-2; D unclear. Deletions cut 3 bases from V and 4 bases from J, with 6 bases between. This CDR3 has 13 residues. Germline V lookup: CDR1 ENHRY, CDR2 SYGVKD.

At least ten counts were recorded for this clonotype. The chain carries TRBV2 and TRBJ2-2, with D possibly TRBD1 on 6 matching bases. The germline gives CDR1 SNHLY, CDR2 FYNNEI. This CDR3 has 13 residues. V was clipped by 4 bases and J by 5 bases, with 8 bases between them. DNA of the CDR3: TGTGCCAGCAGTGGGGACACGACCGGGGAGCTGTTTTTT. Translated, it gives CASSGDTTGELFF.

This clonotype was counted at least ten times. The chain uses TRBV3-1 and TRBJ1-4, with 8 bases that match TRBD1. The germline CDR1 and CDR2 sequences are LGHDT and YNNKEL (reference sequence). The length of the CDR3 is 13 residues. V was clipped by 3 bases and J by 10 bases; unmatched bases: 4. CDR3 sequence: CASSHLDRGKLFF. The CDR3 nucleotides are TGTGCCAGCAGCCACCTTGACAGGGGAAAACTGTTTTTT. The full variable domain, rest sourced from reference TRBV3-1 and TRBJ1-4, is DTAVSQTPKYLVTQMGNDKSIKCEQNLGHDTMYWYKQDSKKFLKIMFSYNNKELIINETVPNRFSPKSPDKAHLNLHINSLELGDSAVYFCASSHLDRGKLFFGSGTQLSVL.

This sequence joins TRBV3-1 and TRBJ2-5; no definite D call. Trimming took 0 bases from V and 5 from J, leaving 10 bases between them. CDR1 LGHDT and CDR2 YNNKEL come from the germline V gene (reference sequence). The CDR3 is made up of 14 amino acids. In nucleotides, the CDR3 is TGTGCCAGCAGCCAAGACCAGGTTTGGGAGACCCAGTACTTC. Translating gives CASSQDQVWETQYF.

In this sample, this clonotype turned up many times. The CDR3 nucleotides read TGCAGTGCGCCTTATGAGGCCAGGGCCATTGGGGAGCAGTACTTC. As protein: CSAPYEARAIGEQYF. J is TRBJ2-7 and V is TRBV20-1; a possible D gene is TRBD1 (5 bases). Between the trimmed V and J ends, which lost 6 bases and 7 bases, there was a span of 25 bases. The CDR3 is made up of 15 amino acids. Germline loops: CDR1 DFQATT, CDR2 SNEGSKA (reference sequence).

The CDR3 is CASSSRTSGVGEQFF. CDR3 DNA: TGTGCCAGCAGCTCTCGGACTAGCGGGGTGGGTGAGCAGTTCTTC. The V call is TRBV7-2, the J call TRBJ2-1; 12 bases are shared with TRBD2. V gave up 4 bases and J gave up 9 bases; unmatched junction bases: 7. The germline CDR1 and CDR2 sequences are SGHTA and FQGNSA. CDR3 length: 15 residues.

This chain links TRBV5-1 with TRBJ2-1; either TRBD1 or TRBD2 may fit D (5 bases each). Germline CDR1 reads SGHRS; CDR2 reads YFSETQ. This CDR3 region has 16 residues. V was shortened by 4 bases and J by 0 bases, with 14 bases between the two germline ends. The CDR3 region has the DNA TGCGCCAGCAGCCCGGGGCAAGATAGCTCCTACAATGAGCAGTTCTTC. This sequence encodes CASSPGQDSSYNEQFF.

Many counts were recorded for this clonotype. The chain recombines TRBV11-2 with TRBJ2-5; the D gene is possibly TRBD1 (6 bases). Trimming pared 5 bases from V and 5 bases from J, leaving 15 bases between. The CDR3 is made up of 14 amino acids. Germline V lookup: CDR1 SGHAT, CDR2 FQNNGV. The CDR3 nucleotides read TGTGCCAGCAGCCCAGGGGTTTCCGGCGAGACCCAGTACTTC. The encoded protein is CASSPGVSGETQYF.

In its sample, this clonotype was seen many times. The chain recombines TRBV7-6 with TRBJ2-3, with a possible D match to TRBD1 (5 bases). This CDR3 region has 15 residues. The V gene lost 5 bases and the J gene lost 4 bases, with 16 bases spanning the gap. Germline values: CDR1 SGHVS, CDR2 FNYEAQ. CDR3 sequence (DNA): TGTGCCAGCAGCATGACGCAGGGATACGCAGATACGCAGTATTTT. Translated, it gives CASSMTQGYADTQYF. Based on the CDR3 plus reference TRBV7-6 and TRBJ2-3, the full variable domain is GAGVSQSPRYKVTKRGQDVALRCDPISGHVSLYWYRQALGQGPEFLTYFNYEAQQDKSGLPNDRFSAERPEGSISTLTIQRTEQRDSAMYRCASSMTQGYADTQYFGPGTRLTVL.

This clonotype was observed many times. The genes are TRBV2 and TRBJ2-5; D gene unclear. Germline CDR1 SNHLY, CDR2 FYNNEI. The V gene lost 3 bases and the J gene lost 5 bases, with 10 bases spanning the gap. The CDR3 sequence is 13 residues long. In nucleotides, the CDR3 is TGTGCCAGCAGTGACCCCGGACGGGAGACCCAGTACTTC. It yields the protein CASSDPGRETQYF.

This clonotype was counted at least ten times. The J gene is TRBJ2-5, the V gene TRBV10-3, with D tentatively TRBD2 (5 bases). Germline V gives CDR1 ENHRY, CDR2 SYGVKD. Trimming took off 4 bases at V and 4 bases at J, with 16 bases between the two ends. The CDR3 is made up of 15 amino acids. The CDR3 region is CAISVGGGSGETQYF. The CDR3 DNA reads TGTGCCATCAGTGTAGGCGGAGGAAGCGGAGAGACCCAGTACTTC.